The 8 T cell receptor beta chains in this list originate from one sample, sequenced in a study of T cell repertoires in cytomegalovirus infection. TCRdb fed the reads into MiXCR, producing one record per CDR3 protein. The repertoire holds 250,000 or so distinct CDR3 sequences, with more than 15% as singletons. The sequenced sample consisted of CD8+ T cells from PBMCs. Every receptor here comes from a human donor in good health (CMV status not recorded). Some clones in this sample may be carry-over from other donors' samples.

This clonotype came up a few times. This rearrangement joins TRBV6-5 to TRBJ1-4; weak D call: TRBD1 (5 bases). Trimming shortened V by 6 bases and J by 4 bases, and 15 bases separated the two germline ends. The germline V gene has CDR1 MNHEY and CDR2 SVGAGI. The CDR3 sequence is 15 residues long. The CDR3 sequence: CASSQKSGVNEKLFF. Written as DNA, the CDR3 is TGTGCCAGCAGCCAGAAGTCGGGGGTTAATGAAAAACTGTTTTTT.

The rearrangement uses TRBV9 and TRBJ2-2, with 8 positions matching TRBD1. V lost 4 bases and J lost 1; bases outside the gene matches: 9. The CDR3 runs to 17 residues. Germline-derived CDR1 and CDR2 are SGDLS and YYNGEE. In DNA form, the CDR3 reads TGTGCCAGCAGCTCCACCGGACAGGGATGGAACACCGGGGAGCTGTTTTTT. This sequence encodes CASSSTGQGWNTGELFF.

This clonotype was counted at least ten times. The J gene is TRBJ2-7, the V gene TRBV7-8; 8 bases are a match to TRBD1. V was clipped by 5 bases and J by 4 bases; unmatched bases: 7. The CDR3 loop spans 14 amino acids. CDR1 and CDR2 (germline): SGHVS, FQNEAQ. CDR3 sequence (DNA): TGTGCCAGCAGCCCATGGACAGGGATTTACGAGCAGTACTTC. It codes for CASSPWTGIYEQYF.

The J gene is TRBJ2-5, the V gene TRBV7-2; the match to TRBD2 covers 9 bases. Germline loops: CDR1 SGHTA, CDR2 FQGNSA. The ends lost 5 bases at V and 5 bases at J; junction bases unmatched: 9. CDR3 length: 15 amino acids. CDR3 residues: CASSPGAGGGETQYF. CDR3 sequence (DNA): TGTGCCAGCAGCCCCGGGGCGGGGGGGGGCGAGACCCAGTACTTC.

In its sample, this clonotype was seen a few times. This chain uses TRBV11-2 with TRBJ1-5; TRBD1 matches at 8 bases. V trimming: 5 bases; J trimming: 3 bases; junction bases outside the gene matches: 6. The germline V gene encodes CDR1 SGHAT and CDR2 FQNNGV. The CDR3 contains 15 residues. CDR3 sequence: CASSQGTGPNQPQHF. The CDR3 nucleotides are TGTGCCAGCAGCCAAGGGACAGGCCCCAATCAGCCCCAGCATTTT.

The V gene is TRBV9, the J gene TRBJ2-7; unclear D gene. Germline CDR1 SGDLS, CDR2 YYNGEE. The CDR3 runs to 15 residues. Trimming removed 0 bases at V and 1 base at J, with 11 bases between. CDR3 coding DNA: TGTGCCAGCAGCGTAGGGGCAGGTCTGTCCTACGAGCAGTACTTC. It specifies CASSVGAGLSYEQYF.

This chain's CDR3 is CSARDRAVLPLAGNTIYF. The CDR3 DNA is TGCAGTGCTAGAGATCGAGCAGTACTACCTCTTGCTGGAAACACCATATATTTT. The V gene is TRBV20-1, the J gene TRBJ1-3, with D hard to call. Germline V lookup: CDR1 DFQATT, CDR2 SNEGSKA (reference sequence). The CDR3 is 18 residues long. V was trimmed by 0 bases and J by 2 bases, leaving 20 bases between them.

This chain links TRBV7-4 with TRBJ2-1, with D unresolved. The CDR3 contains 16 residues. Germline V gives CDR1 SGHVT, CDR2 SQSDAQ. V shed 5 bases and J shed 0 bases, with 14 bases lying between them. The CDR3 DNA reads TGTGCCAGCAGCCCTGGCGCTATCGGCTCCTACAATGAGCAGTTCTTC. This translates into CASSPGAIGSYNEQFF.